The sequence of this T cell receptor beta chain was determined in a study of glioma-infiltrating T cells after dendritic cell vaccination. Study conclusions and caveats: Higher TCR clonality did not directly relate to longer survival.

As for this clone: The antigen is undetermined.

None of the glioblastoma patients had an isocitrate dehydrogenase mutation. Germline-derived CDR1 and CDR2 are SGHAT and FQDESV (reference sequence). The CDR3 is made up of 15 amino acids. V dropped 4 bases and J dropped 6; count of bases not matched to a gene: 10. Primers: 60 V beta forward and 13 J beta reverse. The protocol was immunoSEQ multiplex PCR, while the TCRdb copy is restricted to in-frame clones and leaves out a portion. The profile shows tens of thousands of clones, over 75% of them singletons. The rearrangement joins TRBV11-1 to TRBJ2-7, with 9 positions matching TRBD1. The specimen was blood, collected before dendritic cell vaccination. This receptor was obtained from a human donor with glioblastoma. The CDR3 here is CASSSDPGQGREQYF. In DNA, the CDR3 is TGTGCCAGCAGCTCTGATCCGGGACAGGGCCGCGAGCAGTACTTC.